Below, one TCR beta chain is given with its context. This entry is derived from a study of blood T cells in healthy people across ages. A J-beta primer mix and a sample-barcoded 5' primer were used in a second PCR of roughly 6 to 12 cycles. TCRdb re-called the 5' RACE reads through MiXCR, storing one row per CDR3 protein. The sample includes fewer than 800,000 distinct CDR3 sequences, around a quarter of them seen just once. The CDR3 length is 13 residues. The V and J ends lost 7 bases and 4 bases respectively, with 11 bases between them. From germline, CDR1 is MNHEY and CDR2 SVGEGT. These same records also appear under a second study, on T cells of mothers and their children. That report adds: There was no detection of any persistent microchimeric T cell clones.

The V and J genes are TRBV6-2 or TRBV6-3 and TRBJ2-1; tentatively, D is TRBD1 (6 bases). Specimen: blood. This clonotype originated in a boy under 18 in good health. The CDR3 DNA sequence: TGTGCCAGCAAATCGGACAGTTACAATGAGCAGTTCTTC. It translates to CASKSDSYNEQFF.